This T cell receptor beta chain was retrieved from a study of shared clonotypes between healthy human individuals. Naive CD8 populations comprised CD45RO-negative cells positively selected for CCR7, excluding terminally differentiated effector memory CD45RA+ cells. With respect to this clone: One end of the junction is discordant with germline, which a read error may explain.

The CDR3 contains 13 residues. The germline V gene has CDR1 SSHAT and CDR2 FNYEAQ (reference sequence). Using immunoSEQ multiplex PCR, the repertoire was profiled, and TCRdb retains in-frame clones only, with some absent. The table has roughly 570,000 clones, roughly 98% seen once. This sequence was found in a man in his thirties or forties in good health. The sequenced material came from naive CD8+ T cells sorted from blood. This sequence joins TRBV7-7 and TRBJ1-1; D uncertain. CDR3 nucleotides: TGTGCTAGCAGCCGAGCGCAAGGCACTGAAGCTTTCTTT. This codes for CASSRAQGTEAFF.